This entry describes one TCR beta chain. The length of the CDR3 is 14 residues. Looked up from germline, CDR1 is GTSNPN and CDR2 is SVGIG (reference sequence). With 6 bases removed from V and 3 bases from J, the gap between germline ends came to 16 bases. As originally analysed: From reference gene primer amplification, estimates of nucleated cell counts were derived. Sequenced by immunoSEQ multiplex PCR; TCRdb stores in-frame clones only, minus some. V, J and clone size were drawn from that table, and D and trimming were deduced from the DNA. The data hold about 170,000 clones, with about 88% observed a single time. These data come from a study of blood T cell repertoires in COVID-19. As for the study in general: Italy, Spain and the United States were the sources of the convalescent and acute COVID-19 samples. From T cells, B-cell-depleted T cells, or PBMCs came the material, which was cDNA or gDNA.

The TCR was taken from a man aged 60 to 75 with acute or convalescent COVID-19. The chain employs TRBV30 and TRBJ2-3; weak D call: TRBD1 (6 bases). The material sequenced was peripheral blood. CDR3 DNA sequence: TGTGCCTGTTCACGACAGGTTGGGACAGATACGCAGTATTTT. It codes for CACSRQVGTDTQYF.